This T cell receptor beta chain was obtained from a study of T cell responses to AZD1222 COVID-19 vaccine (dated by TCRdb to the early 2020s). General notes on the study: Because spike-specific TCR depth and breadth did not differ between the two schedules, AZD1222 recipients who got a second dose at roughly 4 weeks were pooled with those who got a second dose at roughly 12 weeks. A total of approximately 250 trial participants underwent TCR sequencing, of whom 200 to 220 had received two doses of AZD1222 and some 25 had received two doses of the MenACWY control vaccine. Trial participants were enrolled into age subgroups of 18-55, 56-69 and 70-plus years, which contained around 150, 28 and 57 TCR-sequenced participants, respectively.

On the study overall, not on this receptor specifically: Only 5 to 7 AZD1222 recipients were SARS-CoV-2 seropositive at baseline, limiting conclusions about previously exposed vaccinees. The 56-69-year group was small, and its depth increase did not reach significance, likely because of low power. Participants were mostly white British, with more females than males. The authors suggested clonal diversity may have been underestimated. No day 14 peak-response samples were available, so repertoires were characterized only after the peak T cell response. After two AZD1222 doses, spike-specific TCR breadth and depth were significantly higher than at day 0 and than in MenACWY recipients. Epitopes outside the regions mutated in the B.1.351 and B.1.1.7 variants were reportedly recognized by nearly half of the unique spike-specific TCRs. CD4 TCRs associated with the vaccine covered the entire spike protein, and the dominant responses were in regions 160-218 and 743-854.

The intended sense of this specimen's time point label: baseline before first vaccination. Vaccinee samples were obtained from the UK trials COV001 and COV002, which included a single-blind randomized controlled phase 2/3 trial of AZD1222 (ChAdOx1 nCoV-19) in healthy adults. For TCRbeta chain sequencing, PBMC samples from trial participants were taken at day 0 and at day 28 after the second dose. Note on this clone: The antigen it recognizes is unknown. Base quality data are lacking; no much larger clone is found one base away.

The CDR3 regions of human TCRbeta chains were analyzed by immunosequencing. From the authors' description of their analysis: TCRs in the repertoires were compared against a reference library of SARS-CoV-2-specific TCRs that had been generated with the MIRA antigen-specificity platform. Breadth was defined as the fraction of unique TCRs that were SARS-CoV-2-associated. Depth was defined as the fraction of total T cells that were SARS-CoV-2-associated. Each spike-specific TCR was assigned to its reactive spike region and to a CD4 or CD8 class using the MIRA data. Log10-transformed breadth and depth values were compared by one-way ANOVA with Sidak's multiple comparisons tests. The table comes from immuneACCESS by way of TCRdb, which keeps in-frame sequences with V and J called. Part of the clones is missing from these tables; in studies checked, under half for an unresolved V gene and the rest for unknown reasons. V and J calls and clone size are those listed in that table; D and trimming were worked out from the DNA. The sample has 100,000 to 150,000 clones on record, 80% to 90% of them singletons. In total, the top ten clones hold roughly 8% of the sample.

The CDR3 runs 14 amino acids, cysteine and phenylalanine included. The only DNA kept is the CDR3, 42 bases in frame from the first base. V trim: 7 bases; J trim: 3 bases; unmatched bases: 9. Per the germline V gene (reference sequence), SEHNR is the CDR1 and FQNEAQ is the CDR2. This TCR was sampled from an adult in good health. This chain joins TRBV7-9 to TRBJ2-7, with 7 bases aligning to TRBD2. Sample: peripheral blood, taken on day 0 of AZD1222 vaccination. The CDR3 region: CASNLVGGGYEQYF. The DNA is TGTGCCAGCAACCTAGTGGGCGGGGGCTACGAGCAGTACTTC.